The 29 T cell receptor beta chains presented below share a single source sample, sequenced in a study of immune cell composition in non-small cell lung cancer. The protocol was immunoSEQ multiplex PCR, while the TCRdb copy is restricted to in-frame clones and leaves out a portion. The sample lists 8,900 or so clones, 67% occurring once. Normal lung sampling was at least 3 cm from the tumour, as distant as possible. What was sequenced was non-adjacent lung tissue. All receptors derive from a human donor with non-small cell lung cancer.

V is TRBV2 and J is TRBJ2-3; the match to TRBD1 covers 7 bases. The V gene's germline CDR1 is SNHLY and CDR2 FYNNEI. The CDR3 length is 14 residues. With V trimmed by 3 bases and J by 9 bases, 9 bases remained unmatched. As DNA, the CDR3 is TGTGCCAGCAGTGATGGGACAGCCCAACCAACGCAGTATTTT. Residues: CASSDGTAQPTQYF.

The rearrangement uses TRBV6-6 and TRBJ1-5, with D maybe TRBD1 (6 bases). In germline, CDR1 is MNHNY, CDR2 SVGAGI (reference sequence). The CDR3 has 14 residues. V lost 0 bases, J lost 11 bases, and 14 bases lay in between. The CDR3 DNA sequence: TGTGCCAGCAGTTACTCACAACCGGGACAATCCCAGCATTTT. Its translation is CASSYSQPGQSQHF.

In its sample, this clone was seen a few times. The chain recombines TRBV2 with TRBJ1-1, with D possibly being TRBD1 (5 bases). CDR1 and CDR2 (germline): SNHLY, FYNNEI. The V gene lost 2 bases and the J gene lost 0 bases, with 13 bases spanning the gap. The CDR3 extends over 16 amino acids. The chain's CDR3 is CASSERTPELNTEAFF. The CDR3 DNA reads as TGTGCCAGCAGTGAACGGACACCAGAGCTGAACACTGAAGCTTTCTTT.

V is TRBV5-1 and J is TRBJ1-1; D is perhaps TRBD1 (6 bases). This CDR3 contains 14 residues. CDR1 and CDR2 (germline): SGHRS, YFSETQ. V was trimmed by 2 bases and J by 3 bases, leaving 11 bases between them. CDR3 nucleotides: TGCGCCAGCAGCTTTACGACAGGTGACACTGAAGCTTTCTTT. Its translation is CASSFTTGDTEAFF. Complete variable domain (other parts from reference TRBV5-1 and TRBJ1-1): KAGVTQTPRYLIKTRGQQVTLSCSPISGHRSVSWYQQTPGQGLQFLFEYFSETQRNKGNFPGRFSGRQFSNSRSEMNVSTLELGDSALYLCASSFTTGDTEAFFGQGTRLTVV.

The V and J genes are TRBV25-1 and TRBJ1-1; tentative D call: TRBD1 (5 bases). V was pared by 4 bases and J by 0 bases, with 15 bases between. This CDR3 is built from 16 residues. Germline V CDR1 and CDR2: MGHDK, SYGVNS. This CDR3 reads CASSGGGGRMNTEAFF. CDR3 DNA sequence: TGTGCCAGCAGTGGTGGGGGGGGAAGAATGAACACTGAAGCTTTCTTT.

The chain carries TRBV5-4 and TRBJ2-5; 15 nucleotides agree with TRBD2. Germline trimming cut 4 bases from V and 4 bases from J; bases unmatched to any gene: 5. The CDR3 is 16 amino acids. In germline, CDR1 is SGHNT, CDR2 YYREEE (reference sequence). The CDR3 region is CASSDQGLAGGETQYF. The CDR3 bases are TGTGCCAGCAGCGACCAGGGACTAGCGGGGGGAGAGACCCAGTACTTC. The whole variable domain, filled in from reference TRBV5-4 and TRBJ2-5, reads ETGVTQSPTHLIKTRGQQVTLRCSSQSGHNTVSWYQQALGQGPQFIFQYYREEENGRGNFPPRFSGLQFPNYSSELNVNALELDDSALYLCASSDQGLAGGETQYFGPGTRLLVL.

In nucleotides, the CDR3 is TGTGCCAGCAGCTCCCGGGGACAGCAAGAGACCCAGTACTTC. As protein: CASSSRGQQETQYF. V gene TRBV5-4 combines with J gene TRBJ2-5; 7 bases line up with TRBD1. This CDR3 spans 14 amino acids. From germline, CDR1 is SGHNT and CDR2 YYREEE (reference sequence). The trim removed 3 bases at V and 2 bases at J, leaving 4 bases unmatched.

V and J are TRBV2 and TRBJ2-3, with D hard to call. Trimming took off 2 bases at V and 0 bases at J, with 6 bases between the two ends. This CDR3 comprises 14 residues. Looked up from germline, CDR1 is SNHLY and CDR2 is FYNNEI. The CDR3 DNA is TGTGCCAGCAGTGAACAGTCTAGCACAGATACGCAGTATTTT. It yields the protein CASSEQSSTDTQYF. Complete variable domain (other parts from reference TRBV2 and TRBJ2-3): EPEVTQTPSHQVTQMGQEVILRCVPISNHLYFYWYRQILGQKVEFLVSFYNNEISEKSEIFDDQFSVERPDGSNFTLKIRSTKLEDSAMYFCASSEQSSTDTQYFGPGTRLTVL.

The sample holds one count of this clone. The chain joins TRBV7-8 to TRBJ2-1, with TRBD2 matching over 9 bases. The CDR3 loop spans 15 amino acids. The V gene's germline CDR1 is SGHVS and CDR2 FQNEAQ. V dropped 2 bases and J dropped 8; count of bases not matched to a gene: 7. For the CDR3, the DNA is TGTGCCAGCAGCTTACGAGCGGGGGGCCTCCATGAGCAGTTCTTC. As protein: CASSLRAGGLHEQFF.

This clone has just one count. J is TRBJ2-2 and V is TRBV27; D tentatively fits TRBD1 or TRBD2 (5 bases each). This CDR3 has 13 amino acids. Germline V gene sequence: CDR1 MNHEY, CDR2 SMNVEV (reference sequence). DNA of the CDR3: TGTGTCTGCAGAGGGGCGAACACCGGGGAGCTGTTTTTT. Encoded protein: CVCRGANTGELFF.

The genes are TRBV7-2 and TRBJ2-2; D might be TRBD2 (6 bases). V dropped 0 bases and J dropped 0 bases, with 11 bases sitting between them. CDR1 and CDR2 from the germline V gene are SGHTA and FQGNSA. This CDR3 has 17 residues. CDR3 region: CASSLALGTSNTGELFF. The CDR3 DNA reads TGTGCCAGCAGCTTAGCCCTCGGGACTTCGAACACCGGGGAGCTGTTTTTT.

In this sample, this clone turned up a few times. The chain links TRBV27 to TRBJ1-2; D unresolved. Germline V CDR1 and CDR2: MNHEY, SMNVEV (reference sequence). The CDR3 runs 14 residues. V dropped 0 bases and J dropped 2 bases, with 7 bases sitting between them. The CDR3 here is CASSLSAANYGYTF. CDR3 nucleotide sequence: TGTGCCAGCAGTTTATCTGCCGCGAACTATGGCTACACCTTC.

In DNA, the CDR3 is TGTGCCAGCAGCCCTCACACCAAACAGGGGAACACTGAAGCTTTCTTT. This translates into CASSPHTKQGNTEAFF. The rearrangement joins TRBV5-5 to TRBJ1-1, with a tentative D call TRBD1 (6 bases). Germline CDR1 is SGHKS and CDR2 is YYEKEE (reference sequence). The CDR3 sequence is 16 residues long. Trimming removed 4 bases at V and 1 base at J, with 17 bases between.

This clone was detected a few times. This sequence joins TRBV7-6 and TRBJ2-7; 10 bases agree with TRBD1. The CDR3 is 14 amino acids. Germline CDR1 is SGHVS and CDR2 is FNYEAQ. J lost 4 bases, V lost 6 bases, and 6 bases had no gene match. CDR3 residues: CASSYGQGGYEQYF. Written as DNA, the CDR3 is TGTGCCAGCAGTTACGGACAGGGGGGTTACGAGCAGTACTTC.

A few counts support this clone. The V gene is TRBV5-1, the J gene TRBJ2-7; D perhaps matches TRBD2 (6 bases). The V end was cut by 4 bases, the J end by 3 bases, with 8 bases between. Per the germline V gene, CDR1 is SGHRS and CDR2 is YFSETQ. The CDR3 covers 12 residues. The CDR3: CASSGTFYEQYF. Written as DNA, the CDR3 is TGCGCCAGCAGCGGGACTTTCTACGAGCAGTACTTC.

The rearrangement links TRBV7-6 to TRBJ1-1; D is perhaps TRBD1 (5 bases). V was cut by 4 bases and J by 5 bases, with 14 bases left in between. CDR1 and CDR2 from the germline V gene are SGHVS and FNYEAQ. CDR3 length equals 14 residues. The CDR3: CASSSSTRGTEAFF. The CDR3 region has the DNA TGTGCCAGCAGCTCCTCTACACGGGGGACTGAAGCTTTCTTT.

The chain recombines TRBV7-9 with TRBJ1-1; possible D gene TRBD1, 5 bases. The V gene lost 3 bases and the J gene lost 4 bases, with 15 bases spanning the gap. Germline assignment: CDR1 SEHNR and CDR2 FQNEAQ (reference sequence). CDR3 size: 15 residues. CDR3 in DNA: TGTGCCAGCAGCTTTAGCGGGTCAAGGGGCACTGAAGCTTTCTTT. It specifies CASSFSGSRGTEAFF.

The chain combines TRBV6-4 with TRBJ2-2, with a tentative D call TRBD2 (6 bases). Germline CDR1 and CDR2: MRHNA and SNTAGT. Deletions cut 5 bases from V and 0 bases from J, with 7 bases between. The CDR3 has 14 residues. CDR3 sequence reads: CASSRLANTGELFF. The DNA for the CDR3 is TGTGCCAGCAGTAGACTAGCGAACACCGGGGAGCTGTTTTTT.

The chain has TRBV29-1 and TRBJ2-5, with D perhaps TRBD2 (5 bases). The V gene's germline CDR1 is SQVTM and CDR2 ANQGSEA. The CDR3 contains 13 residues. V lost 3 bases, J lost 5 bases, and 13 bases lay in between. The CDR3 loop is CSVEPLRGETQYF. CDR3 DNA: TGCAGCGTTGAGCCCCTTAGAGGGGAGACCCAGTACTTC.

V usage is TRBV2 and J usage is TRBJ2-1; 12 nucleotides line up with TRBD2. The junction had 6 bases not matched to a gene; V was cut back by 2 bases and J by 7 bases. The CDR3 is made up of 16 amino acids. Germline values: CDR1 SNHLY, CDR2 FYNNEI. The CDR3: CASSEKASGGGNEQFF. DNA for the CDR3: TGTGCCAGCAGTGAAAAGGCTAGCGGGGGGGGTAATGAGCAGTTCTTC. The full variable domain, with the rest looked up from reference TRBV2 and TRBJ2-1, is EPEVTQTPSHQVTQMGQEVILRCVPISNHLYFYWYRQILGQKVEFLVSFYNNEISEKSEIFDDQFSVERPDGSNFTLKIRSTKLEDSAMYFCASSEKASGGGNEQFFGPGTRLTVL.

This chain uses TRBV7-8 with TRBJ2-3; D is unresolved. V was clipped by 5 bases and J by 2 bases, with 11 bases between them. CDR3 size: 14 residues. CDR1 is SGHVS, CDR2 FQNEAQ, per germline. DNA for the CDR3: TGTGCCAGCAGCCCCACCACAGCCACAGATACGCAGTATTTT. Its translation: CASSPTTATDTQYF. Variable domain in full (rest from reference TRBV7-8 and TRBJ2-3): GAGVSQSPRYKVAKRGQDVALRCDPISGHVSLFWYQQALGQGPEFLTYFQNEAQLDKSGLPSDRFFAERPEGSVSTLKIQRTQQEDSAVYLCASSPTTATDTQYFGPGTRLTVL.

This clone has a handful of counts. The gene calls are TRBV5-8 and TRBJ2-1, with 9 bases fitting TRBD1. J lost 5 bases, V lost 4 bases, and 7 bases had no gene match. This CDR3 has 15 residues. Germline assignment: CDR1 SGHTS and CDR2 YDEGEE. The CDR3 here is CASSPGQGKDNEQFF. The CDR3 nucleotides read TGTGCCAGCAGCCCCGGACAGGGGAAGGACAATGAGCAGTTCTTC.

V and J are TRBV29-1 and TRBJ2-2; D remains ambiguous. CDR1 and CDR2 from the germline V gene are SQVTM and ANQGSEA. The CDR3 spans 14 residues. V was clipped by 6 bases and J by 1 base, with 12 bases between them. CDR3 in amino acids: CSVYGPKNTGELFF. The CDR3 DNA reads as TGCAGCGTCTATGGTCCAAAGAACACCGGGGAGCTGTTTTTT.

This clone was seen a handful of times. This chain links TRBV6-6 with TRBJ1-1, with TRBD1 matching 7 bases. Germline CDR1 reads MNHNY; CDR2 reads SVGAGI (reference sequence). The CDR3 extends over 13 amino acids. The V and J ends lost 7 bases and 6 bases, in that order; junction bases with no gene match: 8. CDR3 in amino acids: CASTYARGAEAFF. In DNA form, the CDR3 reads TGTGCCAGCACCTATGCCAGGGGGGCTGAAGCTTTCTTT.

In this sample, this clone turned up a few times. CDR3 DNA: TGTGCCAGCAGTTTGCGACAGGGATGGGAGCAGTACTTC. Translated, it gives CASSLRQGWEQYF. The rearrangement joins TRBV6-6 to TRBJ2-7; TRBD1 matches 7 bases. The CDR3 runs 13 residues. The junction had 7 bases not matched to a gene; V was cut back by 4 bases and J by 7 bases. Germline V gives CDR1 MNHNY, CDR2 SVGAGI (reference sequence).

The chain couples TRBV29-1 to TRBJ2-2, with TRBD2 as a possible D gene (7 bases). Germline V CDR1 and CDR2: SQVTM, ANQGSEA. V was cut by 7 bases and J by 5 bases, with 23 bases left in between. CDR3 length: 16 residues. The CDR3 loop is CSAQAGAGAGTGELFF. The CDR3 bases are TGCAGCGCCCAAGCGGGTGCGGGGGCGGGGACCGGGGAGCTGTTTTTT.

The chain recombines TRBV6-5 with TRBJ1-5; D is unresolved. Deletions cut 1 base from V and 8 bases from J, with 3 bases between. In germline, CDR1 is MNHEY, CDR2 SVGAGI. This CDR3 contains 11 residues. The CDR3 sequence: CASSYLEPQHF. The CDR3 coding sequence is TGTGCCAGCAGTTACTTAGAGCCCCAGCATTTT.

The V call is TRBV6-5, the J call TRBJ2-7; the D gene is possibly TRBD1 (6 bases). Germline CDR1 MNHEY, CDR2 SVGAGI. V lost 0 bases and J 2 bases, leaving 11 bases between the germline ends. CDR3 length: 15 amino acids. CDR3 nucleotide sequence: TGTGCCAGCAGTTACTCGGGGGCACCCCCCTACGAGCAGTACTTC. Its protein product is CASSYSGAPPYEQYF.

The CDR3 loop is CASSEAGHEQYF. The CDR3 region has the DNA TGTGCCAGCAGTGAAGCGGGGCACGAGCAGTACTTC. This chain uses TRBV2 with TRBJ2-7; tentative D call: TRBD1 (5 bases). The V gene lost 0 bases and the J gene lost 5 bases, with 5 bases spanning the gap. Germline V gene sequence: CDR1 SNHLY, CDR2 FYNNEI. CDR3 length equals 12 residues.